What follows describes a single T cell receptor (beta chain). Trimming pared 5 bases from V and 0 bases from J, leaving 20 bases between. Germline V lookup: CDR1 SEHNR, CDR2 FQNEAQ (reference sequence). CDR3 size: 18 residues. Terminally differentiated effector memory CD45RA+ cells were excluded from the naive CD8 cells, which were CD45RO-negative and positively selected for CCR7. This table comes from immunoSEQ multiplex PCR, and its TCRdb copy is limited to in-frame clones, with some not included. Of about 820,000 clones in the sample, 80% to 95% are singletons; the top ten hold 24%. The data stem from a study of shared clonotypes between healthy human individuals.

The TCR originated in a man aged 30 to 39 in good health. Sequencing input: naive CD8+ T cells sorted from blood. This chain uses TRBV7-9 with TRBJ2-1; the D gene is possibly TRBD2 (6 bases). The CDR3 DNA follows: TGTGCCAGCAGCCGGAGGGCCCCTTCCTCAGGCTCCTACAATGAGCAGTTCTTC. Translation gives CASSRRAPSSGSYNEQFF.